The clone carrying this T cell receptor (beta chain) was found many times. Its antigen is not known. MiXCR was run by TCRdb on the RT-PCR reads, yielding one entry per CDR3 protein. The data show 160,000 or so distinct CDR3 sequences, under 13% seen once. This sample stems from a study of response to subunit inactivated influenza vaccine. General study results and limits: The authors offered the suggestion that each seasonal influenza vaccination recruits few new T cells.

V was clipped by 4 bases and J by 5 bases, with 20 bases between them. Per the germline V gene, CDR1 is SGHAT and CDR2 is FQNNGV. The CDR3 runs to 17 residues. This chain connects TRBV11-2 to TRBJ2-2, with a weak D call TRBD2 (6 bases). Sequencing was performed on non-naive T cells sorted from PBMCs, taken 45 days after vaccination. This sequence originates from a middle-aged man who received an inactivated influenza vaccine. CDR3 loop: CASSWFEVGRGTGELFF. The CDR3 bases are TGTGCCAGCAGCTGGTTCGAGGTCGGGAGAGGGACCGGGGAGCTGTTTTTT.